The 11 T cell receptor beta chains listed next were all sequenced from one sample in a study of metastatic and nonmetastatic thyroid tumors. Thyroid surgery had not been preceded by any treatment in any patient. TCRdb used MiXCR to call clones anew from the PCR reads. The table has just under 45,000 clones, 3% to 3.5% seen once. The sequencing sample was made of blood. These receptor sequences come from a female donor with papillary thyroid cancer or a benign thyroid nodule (not recorded which). Some clones in this sample may be carry-over from other donors' samples.

This clone was recorded a few times. This chain uses TRBV19 with TRBJ1-4; no reliable D call. The CDR3 sequence is 13 residues long. Trimming took 7 bases from V and 6 from J, leaving 12 bases between them. Germline-derived CDR1 and CDR2 are LNHDA and SQIVND (reference sequence). The DNA of the CDR3 is TGTGCCAGTATGCGGGTGGTGGATGAAAAACTGTTTTTT. It encodes CASMRVVDEKLFF. The whole variable domain, remainder taken from reference TRBV19 and TRBJ1-4, is DGGITQSPKYLFRKEGQNVTLSCEQNLNHDAMYWYRQDPGQGLRLIYYSQIVNDFQKGDIAEGYSVSREKKESFPLTVTSAQKNPTAFYLCASMRVVDEKLFFGSGTQLSVL.

There are many counts of this clone. The chain employs TRBV19 and TRBJ2-5; no clear D. The CDR3 is made up of 13 amino acids. V lost 6 bases to trimming and J lost 0 bases, with 8 bases between them. In germline, CDR1 is LNHDA, CDR2 SQIVND (reference sequence). The CDR3 DNA reads as TGTGCCAGTAGCCCTGAGTACCAAGAGACCCAGTACTTC. It translates to CASSPEYQETQYF.

This clone was observed at least ten times. This chain connects TRBV4-1 to TRBJ2-1, with 12 bases aligning to TRBD2. This CDR3 comprises 17 residues. Per the germline V gene, CDR1 is MGHRA and CDR2 is YSYEKL. The trim removed 4 bases at V and 1 base at J, leaving 5 bases unmatched. In DNA, the CDR3 is TGCGCCAGCAGCCGCACCCTAGCGGGAGGGTCCTACAATGAGCAGTTCTTC. It specifies CASSRTLAGGSYNEQFF.

This clone was seen ten or more times. The chain joins TRBV7-3 to TRBJ2-1, with 7 bases matching TRBD1. The CDR3 totals 14 residues. Germline CDR1 reads SGHTA; CDR2 reads FQGTGA. V shed 1 base, J shed 9 bases, and the junction held 6 bases outside the gene matches. The CDR3 spells CASSLRQGKGEQFF. DNA for the CDR3: TGTGCCAGCAGCTTAAGACAGGGTAAGGGTGAGCAGTTCTTC.

A few counts support this clone. The V and J genes are TRBV15 and TRBJ2-5; D not resolved. This CDR3 spans 12 amino acids. Germline CDR1 is LNHNV and CDR2 is YYDKDF (reference sequence). Between the trimmed V and J ends, which lost 8 bases and 0 bases, there was a span of 7 bases. The chain's CDR3 is CATHGDQETQYF. The CDR3, as DNA: TGTGCCACCCATGGGGACCAAGAGACCCAGTACTTC.

A few counts support this clone. The chain employs TRBV15 and TRBJ1-5, with D hard to call. The V gene lost 1 base and the J gene lost 2 bases, with 12 bases spanning the gap. Germline V CDR1 and CDR2: LNHNV, YYDKDF (reference sequence). There are 16 residues in the CDR3. As DNA, the CDR3 is TGTGCCACCAGCAGAGGATCCGGGAATGGCAATCAGCCCCAGCATTTT. It codes for CATSRGSGNGNQPQHF. The full variable domain, completed using reference TRBV15 and TRBJ1-5, is DAMVIQNPRYQVTQFGKPVTLSCSQTLNHNVMYWYQQKSSQAPKLLFHYYDKDFNNEADTPDNFQSRRPNTSFCFLDIRSPGLGDTAMYLCATSRGSGNGNQPQHFGDGTRLSIL.

In this sample, this clone turned up a few times. The chain has TRBV19 and TRBJ2-2, with 12 bases lining up with TRBD1. J gave up 7 bases and V 1 base, and 4 bases lay outside the gene matches. CDR1 LNHDA and CDR2 SQIVND come from the germline V gene (reference sequence). CDR3 length equals 16 residues. CDR3: CASSIGGTGGFGELFF. The CDR3 region has the DNA TGTGCCAGTAGTATAGGCGGGACAGGGGGCTTCGGGGAGCTGTTTTTT.

The table lists this clone with a few counts. The chain couples TRBV30 to TRBJ2-2; 7 positions match TRBD2. After removal of 5 bases from V and 6 bases from J, the junction contained 12 bases not matched to a gene. The CDR3 is 15 residues long. Germline V gene lookup returns CDR1 GTSNPN and CDR2 SVGIG (reference sequence). The CDR3 region is CAWGGDLPGAGELFF. Written as DNA, the CDR3 is TGTGCCTGGGGGGGGGACCTCCCCGGTGCCGGGGAGCTGTTTTTT.

In this sample, this clone turned up many times. The rearrangement joins TRBV28 to TRBJ1-6, with D perhaps matching TRBD1 (5 bases). The CDR3 is 13 amino acids. Trimming removed 2 bases from V and 7 bases from J, with 6 bases in between. The germline CDR1 and CDR2 sequences are MDHEN and SYDVKM. CDR3 sequence reads: CASSLRGNSPLHF. The DNA for the CDR3 is TGTGCCAGCAGTTTACGGGGCAATTCACCCCTCCACTTT. The full variable domain, with the rest looked up from reference TRBV28 and TRBJ1-6, is DVKVTQSSRYLVKRTGEKVFLECVQDMDHENMFWYRQDPGLGLRLIYFSYDVKMKEKGDIPEGYSVSREKKERFSLILESASTNQTSMYLCASSLRGNSPLHFGNGTRLTVT.

The sample holds many counts of this clone. The chain links TRBV7-6 to TRBJ2-7; D might be TRBD1 (5 bases). The CDR3 length is 15 residues. Looked up from germline, CDR1 is SGHVS and CDR2 is FNYEAQ. With 1 base removed from V and 2 bases from J, the gap between germline ends came to 12 bases. CDR3 DNA: TGTGCCAGCAGCTTAGTCCCAGGGCAGACCTACGAGCAGTACTTC. It specifies CASSLVPGQTYEQYF.

This clone has at least ten counts. V is TRBV12-3 or TRBV12-4 and J is TRBJ2-1, with TRBD2 matching over 10 bases. This CDR3 contains 18 residues. The V and J ends lost 7 bases and 7 bases, in that order; junction bases with no gene match: 19. CDR3 protein: CASTSGGASGRLANEQFF. The CDR3, as DNA: TGTGCCAGCACCTCCGGGGGGGCTAGCGGGAGACTAGCGAATGAGCAGTTCTTC.